Listed below are T cell receptor beta chains from one sample, sequenced in a study of identifying expanded T cells in peripheral blood. Assay used: immunoSEQ multiplex PCR; TCRdb lists only in-frame clones, some missing. The sample has more than 65,000 clones; over 75% are singletons. What was sequenced was blood. Receptor source: a person aged 18 to 75 in good health. CDR3s include the opening cysteine and the closing phenylalanine or tryptophan. A D gene is named only where the DNA matches it firmly. Size is stated for part of the rows, as once, few or many counts, or as a class when the clone is expanded.

clone_size: -
v_call: TRBV7-2
d_call: -
j_call: TRBJ2-7
cdr3_aa: CASQQGWGAQYF
cdr3_nt: TGTGCCAGTCAGCAGGGGTGGGGTGCGCAGTACTTC

clone_size: -
v_call: TRBV9
d_call: TRBD1
j_call: TRBJ1-2
cdr3_aa: CASSVNQGADGYTF
cdr3_nt: TGTGCCAGCAGCGTTAATCAGGGGGCCGATGGCTACACCTTC

clone_size: -
v_call: TRBV5-4
d_call: -
j_call: TRBJ1-5
cdr3_aa: CASSLEGREQPQHF
cdr3_nt: TGTGCCAGCAGCTTGGAGGGACGCGAACAGCCCCAGCATTTT

clone_size: -
v_call: TRBV5-4
d_call: -
j_call: TRBJ1-4
cdr3_aa: CASSQSENEKLFF
cdr3_nt: TGCGCCAGCAGCCAATCTGAGAATGAAAAACTGTTTTTT

clone_size: -
v_call: TRBV6-1
d_call: TRBD2
j_call: TRBJ2-7
cdr3_aa: CASKAGASYEQYF
cdr3_nt: TGTGCCAGCAAGGCGGGAGCCTCCTACGAGCAGTACTTC

clone_size: -
v_call: TRBV5-4
d_call: TRBD2
j_call: TRBJ2-7
cdr3_aa: CASSRLTSGNYEQYF
cdr3_nt: TGTGCCAGCAGCCGCCTGACTAGCGGGAACTACGAGCAGTACTTC

clone_size: -
v_call: TRBV6-5
d_call: -
j_call: TRBJ2-3
cdr3_aa: CASSRVLSTDTQYF
cdr3_nt: TGTGCCAGCTCCAGGGTCCTCAGCACAGATACGCAGTATTTT

clone_size: -
v_call: TRBV12-5
d_call: -
j_call: TRBJ2-5
cdr3_aa: CASGFTQGSETQYF
cdr3_nt: TGTGCTAGTGGTTTCACACAGGGATCAGAGACCCAGTACTTC

clone_size: -
v_call: TRBV11-2
d_call: -
j_call: TRBJ2-3
cdr3_aa: CASSITSGPYPDTQYF
cdr3_nt: TGTGCCAGCAGCATAACCAGCGGGCCTTATCCAGATACGCAGTATTTT

clone_size: -
v_call: TRBV18
d_call: -
j_call: TRBJ2-2
cdr3_aa: CASSPVGSAGELFF
cdr3_nt: TGTGCCAGCTCACCAGTGGGAAGCGCCGGGGAGCTGTTTTTT

clone_size: -
v_call: TRBV7-2
d_call: -
j_call: TRBJ1-2
cdr3_aa: CASSTTGTLDGYTF
cdr3_nt: TGTGCCAGCAGCACTACAGGGACGCTTGATGGCTACACCTTC

clone_size: -
v_call: TRBV28
d_call: -
j_call: TRBJ1-1
cdr3_aa: CWALNTEAFF
cdr3_nt: TGCTGGGCCCTGAACACTGAAGCTTTCTTT

clone_size: -
v_call: TRBV6-6
d_call: TRBD1
j_call: TRBJ1-2
cdr3_aa: CASRTGQGRSYGYTF
cdr3_nt: TGTGCCAGCAGAACGGGACAGGGTAGAAGCTATGGCTACACCTTC

clone_size: few
v_call: TRBV2
d_call: -
j_call: TRBJ1-5
cdr3_aa: CASTEGEGREPQHF
cdr3_nt: TGTGCCAGCACCGAAGGCGAGGGTCGGGAGCCCCAGCATTTT

clone_size: once
v_call: TRBV19
d_call: -
j_call: TRBJ2-7
cdr3_aa: CASTPRDGYEQYF
cdr3_nt: TGTGCCAGTACCCCCCGGGACGGCTACGAGCAGTACTTC

clone_size: -
v_call: TRBV5-4
d_call: -
j_call: TRBJ1-1
cdr3_aa: CASSLAGGAEAFF
cdr3_nt: TGTGCCAGCAGCTTGGCCGGGGGTGCTGAAGCTTTCTTT

clone_size: -
v_call: TRBV7-2
d_call: -
j_call: TRBJ2-3
cdr3_aa: CASSLAWSHSTDTQYF
cdr3_nt: TGTGCCAGCAGCTTAGCGTGGTCCCACAGCACAGATACGCAGTATTTT

clone_size: -
v_call: TRBV12-5
d_call: TRBD1
j_call: TRBJ2-1
cdr3_aa: CASGTSLDRGGNEQFF
cdr3_nt: TGTGCTAGTGGTACTTCCCTGGACAGGGGAGGAAATGAGCAGTTCTTC

clone_size: -
v_call: TRBV14
d_call: -
j_call: TRBJ2-3
cdr3_aa: CASSQATIITDTQYF
cdr3_nt: TGTGCCAGCAGCCAAGCAACAATAATCACAGATACGCAGTATTTT

clone_size: -
v_call: TRBV30
d_call: -
j_call: TRBJ1-5
cdr3_aa: CAWRGGDNQPQHF
cdr3_nt: TGTGCCTGGAGAGGGGGAGACAATCAGCCCCAGCATTTT

clone_size: -
v_call: TRBV29-1
d_call: TRBD1
j_call: TRBJ2-7
cdr3_aa: CSVGEHRGEQYF
cdr3_nt: TGCAGCGTTGGGGAGCACAGGGGCGAGCAGTACTTC

clone_size: few
v_call: TRBV5-1
d_call: -
j_call: TRBJ2-5
cdr3_aa: CASSLRQETQYF
cdr3_nt: TGCGCCAGCAGCTTGAGGCAAGAGACCCAGTACTTC

clone_size: -
v_call: TRBV7-2
d_call: TRBD1
j_call: TRBJ2-5
cdr3_aa: CASSLATGDRTQYF
cdr3_nt: TGTGCCAGCAGCTTAGCAACAGGGGACAGGACCCAGTACTTC

clone_size: -
v_call: TRBV6-5
d_call: -
j_call: TRBJ1-1
cdr3_aa: CASSRAGTQNTEAFF
cdr3_nt: TGTGCCAGCAGTCGCGCGGGGACACAGAACACTGAAGCTTTCTTT

clone_size: -
v_call: TRBV10-3
d_call: -
j_call: TRBJ2-7
cdr3_aa: CAISEVNEQYF
cdr3_nt: TGTGCCATCAGTGAAGTCAACGAGCAGTACTTC

clone_size: -
v_call: TRBV9
d_call: -
j_call: TRBJ2-5
cdr3_aa: CASSVAGGDRETQYF
cdr3_nt: TGTGCCAGCAGCGTGGCAGGGGGGGACAGGGAGACCCAGTACTTC

clone_size: -
v_call: TRBV11-2
d_call: -
j_call: TRBJ1-1
cdr3_aa: CASSLPRVLANTEAFF
cdr3_nt: TGTGCCAGCAGCCTCCCCAGGGTCCTTGCGAACACTGAAGCTTTCTTT

clone_size: -
v_call: TRBV6-6
d_call: TRBD1
j_call: TRBJ2-2
cdr3_aa: CASRGGQGATGELFF
cdr3_nt: TGTGCCAGCAGGGGGGGACAGGGGGCAACTGGGGAGCTGTTTTTT

clone_size: once
v_call: TRBV27
d_call: TRBD1
j_call: TRBJ1-4
cdr3_aa: CASSSPFRDRDQKLFF
cdr3_nt: TGTGCCAGCAGTTCCCCCTTTCGGGACAGGGATCAAAAACTGTTTTTT

clone_size: -
v_call: TRBV7-2
d_call: -
j_call: TRBJ2-5
cdr3_aa: CASSLGRAETQYF
cdr3_nt: TGTGCCAGCAGCTTAGGCAGGGCAGAGACCCAGTACTTC

clone_size: -
v_call: TRBV15
d_call: TRBD2
j_call: TRBJ2-3
cdr3_aa: CATSRRGRGTDTQYF
cdr3_nt: TGTGCCACCAGCAGACGCGGGAGAGGAACAGATACGCAGTATTTT

clone_size: -
v_call: TRBV28
d_call: -
j_call: TRBJ2-5
cdr3_aa: CASRTGPRETQYF
cdr3_nt: TGTGCCAGCAGAACAGGGCCCAGGGAGACCCAGTACTTC

clone_size: -
v_call: TRBV5-6
d_call: TRBD1
j_call: TRBJ2-4
cdr3_aa: CASSSTGSGIQYF
cdr3_nt: TGTGCCAGCAGCTCGACAGGGTCTGGTATTCAGTACTTC

clone_size: -
v_call: TRBV6-1
d_call: -
j_call: TRBJ1-1
cdr3_aa: CASTLGAEAFF
cdr3_nt: TGTGCCAGCACCTTGGGGGCTGAAGCTTTCTTT

clone_size: -
v_call: TRBV28
d_call: -
j_call: TRBJ1-1
cdr3_aa: CASSSLDGGRTEAFF
cdr3_nt: TGTGCCAGCAGTTCTCTAGACGGAGGGAGGACTGAAGCTTTCTTT

clone_size: once
v_call: TRBV7-2
d_call: TRBD2
j_call: TRBJ2-5
cdr3_aa: CASSLVPSGGALETQYF
cdr3_nt: TGTGCCAGCAGCTTGGTACCTAGCGGGGGGGCTTTAGAGACCCAGTACTTC

clone_size: once
v_call: TRBV2
d_call: TRBD1
j_call: TRBJ2-7
cdr3_aa: CASRGTASYEQYF
cdr3_nt: TGTGCCAGCAGGGGGACAGCTTCCTACGAGCAGTACTTC

clone_size: -
v_call: TRBV5-1
d_call: -
j_call: TRBJ1-4
cdr3_aa: CASSSGPSQAANEKLFF
cdr3_nt: TGCGCCAGCAGCTCGGGGCCCTCCCAGGCCGCTAATGAAAAACTGTTTTTT

clone_size: -
v_call: TRBV5-1
d_call: TRBD2
j_call: TRBJ2-7
cdr3_aa: CASSLVTSGRGEQYF
cdr3_nt: TGCGCCAGCAGCTTGGTGACTAGCGGGAGGGGCGAGCAGTACTTC

clone_size: -
v_call: TRBV15
d_call: TRBD2
j_call: TRBJ2-7
cdr3_aa: CATSRDASGLYEQYF
cdr3_nt: TGTGCCACCAGCAGAGATGCTAGCGGACTCTACGAGCAGTACTTC

clone_size: -
v_call: TRBV15
d_call: -
j_call: TRBJ2-7
cdr3_aa: CATSRGWGYEQYF
cdr3_nt: TGTGCCACCAGCAGGGGGTGGGGGTACGAGCAGTACTTC

clone_size: -
v_call: TRBV4-3
d_call: -
j_call: TRBJ2-7
cdr3_aa: CASSQERWLYEQYF
cdr3_nt: TGCGCCAGCAGCCAAGAAAGGTGGCTGTACGAGCAGTACTTC

clone_size: -
v_call: TRBV28
d_call: -
j_call: TRBJ1-3
cdr3_aa: CASSFGSGNTIYF
cdr3_nt: TGTGCCAGCAGTTTCGGCTCTGGAAACACCATATATTTT

clone_size: -
v_call: TRBV29-1
d_call: -
j_call: TRBJ2-7
cdr3_aa: CSVVVYEQYF
cdr3_nt: TGCAGCGTTGTGGTGTACGAGCAGTACTTC

clone_size: once
v_call: TRBV9
d_call: -
j_call: TRBJ1-4
cdr3_aa: CASSVSTGNNEKLFF
cdr3_nt: TGTGCCAGCAGCGTCTCTACGGGGAATAATGAAAAACTGTTTTTT

clone_size: -
v_call: TRBV6-1
d_call: TRBD2
j_call: TRBJ2-7
cdr3_aa: CASRYLAGGYEQYF
cdr3_nt: TGTGCCAGCAGATATCTAGCGGGGGGCTACGAGCAGTACTTC

clone_size: -
v_call: TRBV5-6
d_call: -
j_call: TRBJ1-2
cdr3_aa: CASSLGAGYTF
cdr3_nt: TGTGCCAGCAGCTTGGGGGCTGGCTACACCTTC

clone_size: -
v_call: TRBV30
d_call: TRBD1
j_call: TRBJ2-4
cdr3_aa: CAWSQQGITKNIQYF
cdr3_nt: TGTGCCTGGAGTCAACAGGGGATAACCAAAAACATTCAGTACTTC

clone_size: once
v_call: TRBV5-5
d_call: -
j_call: TRBJ2-3
cdr3_aa: CASSQGLGTDTQYF
cdr3_nt: TGTGCCAGCAGCCAGGGGTTAGGCACAGATACGCAGTATTTT

clone_size: -
v_call: TRBV27
d_call: -
j_call: TRBJ2-7
cdr3_aa: CASSRQPGRSSYEQYF
cdr3_nt: TGTGCCAGCAGTAGACAACCGGGACGGAGCTCCTACGAGCAGTACTTC

clone_size: medium-sized
v_call: TRBV28
d_call: -
j_call: TRBJ2-7
cdr3_aa: CASSWGAAYEQYF
cdr3_nt: TGTGCCAGCAGTTGGGGAGCGGCCTACGAGCAGTACTTC